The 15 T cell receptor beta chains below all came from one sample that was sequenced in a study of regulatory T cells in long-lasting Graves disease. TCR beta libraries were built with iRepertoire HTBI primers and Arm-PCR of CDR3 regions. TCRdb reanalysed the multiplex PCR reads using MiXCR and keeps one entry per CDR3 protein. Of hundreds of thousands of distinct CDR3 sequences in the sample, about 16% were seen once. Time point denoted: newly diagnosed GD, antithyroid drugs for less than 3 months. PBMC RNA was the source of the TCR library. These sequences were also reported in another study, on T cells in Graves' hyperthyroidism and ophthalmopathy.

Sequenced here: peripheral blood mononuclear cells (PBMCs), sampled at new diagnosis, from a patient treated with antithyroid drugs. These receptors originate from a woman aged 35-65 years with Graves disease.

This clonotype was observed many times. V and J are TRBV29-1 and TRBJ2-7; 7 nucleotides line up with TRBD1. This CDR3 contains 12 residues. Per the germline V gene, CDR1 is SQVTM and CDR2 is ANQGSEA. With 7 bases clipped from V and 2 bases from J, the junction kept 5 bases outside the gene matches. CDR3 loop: CSGGTETYEQYF. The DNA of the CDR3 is TGCAGCGGTGGGACAGAGACCTACGAGCAGTACTTC.

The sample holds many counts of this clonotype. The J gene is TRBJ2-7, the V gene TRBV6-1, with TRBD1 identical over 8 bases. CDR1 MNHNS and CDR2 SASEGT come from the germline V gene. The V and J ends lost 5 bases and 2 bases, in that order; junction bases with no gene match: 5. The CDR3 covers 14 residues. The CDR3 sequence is CASSPQQGAYEQYF. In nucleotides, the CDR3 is TGTGCCAGCAGTCCCCAACAGGGGGCCTACGAGCAGTACTTC.

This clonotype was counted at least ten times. CDR3 region: CASGAGQETQYF. CDR3 DNA: TGTGCCAGCGGGGCGGGGCAAGAGACCCAGTACTTC. The chain links TRBV2 to TRBJ2-5; tentative D call: TRBD2 (6 bases). Germline V gene lookup returns CDR1 SNHLY and CDR2 FYNNEI. V shed 8 bases and J shed 2 bases, with 9 bases lying between them. CDR3 length: 12 residues.

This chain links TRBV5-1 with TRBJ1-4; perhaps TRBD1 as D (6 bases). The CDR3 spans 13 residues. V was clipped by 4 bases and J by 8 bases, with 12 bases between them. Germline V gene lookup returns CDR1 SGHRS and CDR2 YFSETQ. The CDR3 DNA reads TGCGCCAGCAGCCAACAGGGAGGGGAAAAACTGTTTTTT. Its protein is CASSQQGGEKLFF.

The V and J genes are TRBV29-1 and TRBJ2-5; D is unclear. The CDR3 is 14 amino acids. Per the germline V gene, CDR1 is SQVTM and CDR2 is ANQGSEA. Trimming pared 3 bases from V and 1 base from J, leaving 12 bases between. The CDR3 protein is CSVDKGYSQETQYF. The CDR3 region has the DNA TGCAGCGTTGATAAGGGTTACAGCCAAGAGACCCAGTACTTC.

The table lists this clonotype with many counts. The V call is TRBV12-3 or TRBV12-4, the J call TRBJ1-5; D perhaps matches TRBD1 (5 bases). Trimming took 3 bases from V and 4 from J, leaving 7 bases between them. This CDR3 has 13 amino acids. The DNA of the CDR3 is TGTGCCAGCAGTTTCGCAGGGAATCAGCCCCAGCATTTT. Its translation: CASSFAGNQPQHF.

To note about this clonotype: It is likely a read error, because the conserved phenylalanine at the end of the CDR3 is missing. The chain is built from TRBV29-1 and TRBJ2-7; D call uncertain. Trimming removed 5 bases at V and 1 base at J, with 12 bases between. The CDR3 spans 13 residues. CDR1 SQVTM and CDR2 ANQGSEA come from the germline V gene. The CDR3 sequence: CSVLSSESYEQYS. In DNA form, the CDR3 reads TGCAGCGTTCTTTCCAGCGAATCCTACGAGCAGTACTCC.

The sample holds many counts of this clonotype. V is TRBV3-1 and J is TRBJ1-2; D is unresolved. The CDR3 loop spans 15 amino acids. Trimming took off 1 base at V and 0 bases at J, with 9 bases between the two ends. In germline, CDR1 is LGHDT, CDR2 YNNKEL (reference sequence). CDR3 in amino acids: CASSQASIANYGYTF. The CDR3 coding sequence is TGTGCCAGCAGCCAAGCGAGCATAGCTAACTATGGCTACACCTTC.

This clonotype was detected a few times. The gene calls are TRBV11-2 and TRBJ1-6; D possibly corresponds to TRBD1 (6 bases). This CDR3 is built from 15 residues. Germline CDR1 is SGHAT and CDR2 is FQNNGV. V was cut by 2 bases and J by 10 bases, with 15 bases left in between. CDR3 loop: CASSLRGGWNSPLHF. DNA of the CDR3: TGTGCCAGCAGCTTAAGGGGGGGATGGAACTCACCCCTCCACTTT.

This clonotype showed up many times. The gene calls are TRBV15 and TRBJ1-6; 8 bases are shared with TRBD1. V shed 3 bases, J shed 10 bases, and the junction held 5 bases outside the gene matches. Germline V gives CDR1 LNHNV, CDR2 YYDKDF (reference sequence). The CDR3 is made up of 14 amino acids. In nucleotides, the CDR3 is TGTGCCACCAGCAGGGACAGGGACGGCTCACCCCTCCACTTT. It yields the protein CATSRDRDGSPLHF.

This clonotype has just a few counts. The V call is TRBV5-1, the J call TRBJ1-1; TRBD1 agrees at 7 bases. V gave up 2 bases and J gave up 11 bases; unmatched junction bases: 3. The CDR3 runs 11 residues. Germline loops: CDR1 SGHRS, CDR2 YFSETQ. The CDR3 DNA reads TGCGCCAGCAGCTTACAGGGGAGGGCTTTCTTT. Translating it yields CASSLQGRAFF.

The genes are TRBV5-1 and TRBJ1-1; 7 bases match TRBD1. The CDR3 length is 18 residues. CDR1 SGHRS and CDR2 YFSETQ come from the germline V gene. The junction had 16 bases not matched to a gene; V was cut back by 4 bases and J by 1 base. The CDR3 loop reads CASSPTPGTVSGNTEAFF. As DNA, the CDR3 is TGCGCCAGCAGCCCCACCCCCGGGACAGTCTCGGGGAACACTGAAGCTTTCTTT.

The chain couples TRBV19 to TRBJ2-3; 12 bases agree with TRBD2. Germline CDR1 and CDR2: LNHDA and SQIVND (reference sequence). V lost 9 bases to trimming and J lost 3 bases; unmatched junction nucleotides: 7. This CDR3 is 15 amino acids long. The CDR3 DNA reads TGTGCCAGCGAGACTAGCGGGGGTATGACAGATACGCAGTATTTT. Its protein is CASETSGGMTDTQYF.

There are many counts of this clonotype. CDR3 protein: CASTIDSSTFYEQYF. In DNA form, the CDR3 reads TGTGCCAGCACCATAGACAGTAGTACGTTCTACGAGCAGTACTTC. The V gene is TRBV2, the J gene TRBJ2-7; TRBD1 might be the D (5 bases). The CDR3 sequence is 15 residues long. Per germline, CDR1 SNHLY and CDR2 FYNNEI. V lost 7 bases, J lost 3 bases, and 19 bases lay in between. The full variable domain, its missing parts supplied by reference TRBV2 and TRBJ2-7, is EPEVTQTPSHQVTQMGQEVILRCVPISNHLYFYWYRQILGQKVEFLVSFYNNEISEKSEIFDDQFSVERPDGSNFTLKIRSTKLEDSAMYFCASTIDSSTFYEQYFGPGTRLTVT.

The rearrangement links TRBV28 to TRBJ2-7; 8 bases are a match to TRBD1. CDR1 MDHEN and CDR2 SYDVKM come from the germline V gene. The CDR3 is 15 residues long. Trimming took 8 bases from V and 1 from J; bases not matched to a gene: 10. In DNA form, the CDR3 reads TGTGCCAGCCTGGGGGGACAGGCATCTTCCTACGAGCAGTACTTC. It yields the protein CASLGGQASSYEQYF. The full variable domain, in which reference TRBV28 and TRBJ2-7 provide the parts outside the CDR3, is DVKVTQSSRYLVKRTGEKVFLECVQDMDHENMFWYRQDPGLGLRLIYFSYDVKMKEKGDIPEGYSVSREKKERFSLILESASTNQTSMYLCASLGGQASSYEQYFGPGTRLTVT.